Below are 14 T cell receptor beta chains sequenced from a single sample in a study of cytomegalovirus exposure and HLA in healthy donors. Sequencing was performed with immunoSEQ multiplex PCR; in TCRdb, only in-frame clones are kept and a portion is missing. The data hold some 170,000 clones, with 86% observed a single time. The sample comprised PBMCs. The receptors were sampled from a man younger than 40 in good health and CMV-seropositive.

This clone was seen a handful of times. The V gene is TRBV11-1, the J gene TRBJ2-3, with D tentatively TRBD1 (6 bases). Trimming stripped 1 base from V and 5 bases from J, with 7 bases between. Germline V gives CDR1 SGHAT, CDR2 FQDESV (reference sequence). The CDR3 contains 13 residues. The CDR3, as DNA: TGTGCCAGCAGCTTAGACAGGGAAGATACGCAGTATTTT. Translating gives CASSLDREDTQYF.

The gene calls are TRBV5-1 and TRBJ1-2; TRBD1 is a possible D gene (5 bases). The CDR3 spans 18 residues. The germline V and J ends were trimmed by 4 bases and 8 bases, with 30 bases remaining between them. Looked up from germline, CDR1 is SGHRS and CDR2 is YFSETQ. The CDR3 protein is CASSHRPDRIAREGGYTF. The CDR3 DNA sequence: TGCGCCAGCAGCCATCGCCCAGACAGAATCGCCCGGGAGGGAGGCTACACCTTC.

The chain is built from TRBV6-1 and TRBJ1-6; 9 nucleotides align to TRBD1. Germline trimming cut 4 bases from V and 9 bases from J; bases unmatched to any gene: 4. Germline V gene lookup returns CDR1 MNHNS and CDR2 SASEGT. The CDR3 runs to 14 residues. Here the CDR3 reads CASSGRDRASPLHF. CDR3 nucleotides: TGTGCCAGCAGTGGCCGGGACAGGGCTTCACCCCTCCACTTT.

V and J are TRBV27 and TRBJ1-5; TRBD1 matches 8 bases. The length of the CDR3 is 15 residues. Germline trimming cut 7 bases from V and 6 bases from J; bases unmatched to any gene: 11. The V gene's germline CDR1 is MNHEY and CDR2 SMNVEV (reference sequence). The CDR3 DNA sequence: TGTGCCAGCAAGACCGGGGGACAGGCCACTCAGCCCCAGCATTTT. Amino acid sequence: CASKTGGQATQPQHF.

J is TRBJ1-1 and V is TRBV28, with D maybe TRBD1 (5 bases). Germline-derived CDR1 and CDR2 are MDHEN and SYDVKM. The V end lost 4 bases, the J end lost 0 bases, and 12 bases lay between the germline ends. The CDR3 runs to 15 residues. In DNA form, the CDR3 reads TGTGCCAGCAGTTCCCCAGGGCACTTGAACACTGAAGCTTTCTTT. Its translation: CASSSPGHLNTEAFF.

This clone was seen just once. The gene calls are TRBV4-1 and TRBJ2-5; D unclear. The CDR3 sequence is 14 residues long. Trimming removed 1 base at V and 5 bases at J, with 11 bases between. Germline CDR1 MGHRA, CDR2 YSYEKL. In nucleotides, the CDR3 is TGCGCCAGCAGCCAAGGGTTTAGTCGCGAGACCCAGTACTTC. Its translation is CASSQGFSRETQYF.

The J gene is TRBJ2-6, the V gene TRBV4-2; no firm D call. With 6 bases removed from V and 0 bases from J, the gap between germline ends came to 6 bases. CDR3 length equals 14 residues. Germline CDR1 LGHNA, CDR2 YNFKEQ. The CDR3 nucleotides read TGTGCCAGCAGAACAGACTCTGGGGCCAACGTCCTGACTTTC. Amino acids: CASRTDSGANVLTF.

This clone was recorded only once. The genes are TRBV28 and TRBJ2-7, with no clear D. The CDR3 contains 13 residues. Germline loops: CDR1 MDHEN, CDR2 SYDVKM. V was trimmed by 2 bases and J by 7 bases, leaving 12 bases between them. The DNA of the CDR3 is TGTGCCAGCAGTTTAAGCGCCAGGCCTGAGCAGTACTTC. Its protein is CASSLSARPEQYF.

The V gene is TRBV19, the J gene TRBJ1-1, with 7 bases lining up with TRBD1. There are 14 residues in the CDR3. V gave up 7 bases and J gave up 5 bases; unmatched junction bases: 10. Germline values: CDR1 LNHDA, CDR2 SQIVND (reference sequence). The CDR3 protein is CASTRDRVGTEAFF. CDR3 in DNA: TGTGCCAGTACCCGAGACAGGGTTGGAACTGAAGCTTTCTTT.

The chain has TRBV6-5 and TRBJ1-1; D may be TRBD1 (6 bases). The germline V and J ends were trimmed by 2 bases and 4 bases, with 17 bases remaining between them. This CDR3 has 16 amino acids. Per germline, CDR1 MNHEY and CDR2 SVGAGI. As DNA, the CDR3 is TGTGCCAGCAGTTACGCTCCCCAGGGACACCTCACTGAAGCTTTCTTT. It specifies CASSYAPQGHLTEAFF.

The DNA for the CDR3 is TGTGCCAGCAGTACGGGGGGTATGGGGGAGCAGTACTTC. Its protein product is CASSTGGMGEQYF. The chain uses TRBV6-5 and TRBJ2-7; 7 bases match TRBD2. The V segment lost 5 bases and the J segment 7 bases; nucleotides outside the gene matches: 8. Germline V gene sequence: CDR1 MNHEY, CDR2 SVGAGI. The CDR3 runs to 13 residues.

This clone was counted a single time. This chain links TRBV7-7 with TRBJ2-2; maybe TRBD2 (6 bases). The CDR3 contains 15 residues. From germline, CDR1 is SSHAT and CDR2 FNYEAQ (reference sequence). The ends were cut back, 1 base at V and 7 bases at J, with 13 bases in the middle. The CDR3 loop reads CASSLEGLWGGELFF. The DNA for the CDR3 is TGTGCCAGCAGCTTAGAGGGACTCTGGGGCGGGGAGCTGTTTTTT.

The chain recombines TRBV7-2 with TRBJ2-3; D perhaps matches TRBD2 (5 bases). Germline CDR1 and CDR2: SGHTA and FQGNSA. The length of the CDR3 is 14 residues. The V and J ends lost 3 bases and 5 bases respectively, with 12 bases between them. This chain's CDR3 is CASSFYGEVDTQYF. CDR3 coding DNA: TGTGCCAGCAGCTTTTACGGGGAAGTAGATACGCAGTATTTT. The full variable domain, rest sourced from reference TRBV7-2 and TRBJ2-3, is GAGVSQSPSNKVTEKGKDVELRCDPISGHTALYWYRQSLGQGLEFLIYFQGNSAPDKSGLPSDRFSAERTGGSVSTLTIQRTQQEDSAVYLCASSFYGEVDTQYFGPGTRLTVL.

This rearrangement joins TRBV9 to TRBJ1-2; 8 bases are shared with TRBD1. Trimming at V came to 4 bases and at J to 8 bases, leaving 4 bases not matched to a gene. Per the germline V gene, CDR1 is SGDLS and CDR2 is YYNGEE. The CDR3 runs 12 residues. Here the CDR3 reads CASSPTGGGYTF. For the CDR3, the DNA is TGTGCCAGCAGCCCAACAGGGGGAGGCTACACCTTC.